The clone carrying this TCR beta chain was seen only once. The CDR3 length is 15 residues. Germline lookup yields CDR1 SGDLS and CDR2 YYNGEE. The V and J ends lost 2 bases and 2 bases, in that order; junction bases with no gene match: 4. This specimen comes from a study of control samples from healthy donors and cancer patients. Assay: immunoSEQ multiplex PCR; the TCRdb copy retains only in-frame clones and omits some. Here the sample spans approximately 220,000 clones, around 94% being singletons. The sequence derives from a man over 45 in good health. The chain couples TRBV9 to TRBJ1-3; 7 bases are shared with TRBD1. Material for sequencing was blood. CDR3 loop: CASSVKGAPGNTIYF. CDR3 coding DNA: TGTGCCAGCAGCGTCAAGGGGGCGCCTGGAAACACCATATATTTT.